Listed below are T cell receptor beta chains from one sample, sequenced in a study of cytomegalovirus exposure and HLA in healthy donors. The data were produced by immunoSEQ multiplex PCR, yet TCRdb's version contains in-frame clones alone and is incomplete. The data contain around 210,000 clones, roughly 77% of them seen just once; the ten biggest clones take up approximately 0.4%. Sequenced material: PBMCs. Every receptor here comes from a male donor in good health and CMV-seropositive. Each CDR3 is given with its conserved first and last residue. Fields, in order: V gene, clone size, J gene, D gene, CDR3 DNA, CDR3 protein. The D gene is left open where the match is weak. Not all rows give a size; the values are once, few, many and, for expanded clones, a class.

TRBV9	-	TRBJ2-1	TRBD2	TGTGCCAGCAGCGTAGCAGGTAGCGGGATCTACAATGAGCAGTTCTTC	CASSVAGSGIYNEQFF
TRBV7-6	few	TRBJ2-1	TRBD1	TGTGCCAGCAGCTCGACCGGGACAGGGGGCAATGAGCAGTTCTTC	CASSSTGTGGNEQFF
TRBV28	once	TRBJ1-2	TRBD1	TGTGCCAGCAGTGCCCCCGGGACAGGGGCCGCTCGGGGCTACACCTTC	CASSAPGTGAARGYTF
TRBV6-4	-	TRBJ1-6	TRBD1	TGTGCCAGCAGTGATGCAGGGGGCTATAATTCACCCCTCCACTTT	CASSDAGGYNSPLHF
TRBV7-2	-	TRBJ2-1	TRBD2	TGTGCCAGCAGCTTAGGTGGGAGGGATGAGCAGTTCTTC	CASSLGGRDEQFF
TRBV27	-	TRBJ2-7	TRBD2	TGTGCCAGCAGTTTGATCCCTCCGGCGGCGGTTAGCGGGTACTCCTACGAGCAGTACTTC	CASSLIPPAAVSGYSYEQYF
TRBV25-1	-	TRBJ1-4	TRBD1	TGTGCCAGCAGTTACCGGGACAGGGGAAAACTGTTTTTT	CASSYRDRGKLFF
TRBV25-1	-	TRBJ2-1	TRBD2	TGTGCCAGCAGCCGGACTAGCGACTACAATGAGCAGTTCTTC	CASSRTSDYNEQFF
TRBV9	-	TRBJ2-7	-	TGTGCCAGCAGCGTCCAGGGATGGGGATCCTACGAGCAGTACTTC	CASSVQGWGSYEQYF
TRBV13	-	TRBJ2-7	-	TGTGCCAGCAGCCATGGGACACCAAGCTCCTACGAGCAGTACTTC	CASSHGTPSSYEQYF
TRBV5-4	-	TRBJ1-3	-	TGTGCCAGCAGCTTCCCCAGCGGGGCTGGAAACACCATATATTTT	CASSFPSGAGNTIYF
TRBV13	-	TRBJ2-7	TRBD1	TGTGCCAGCAGCTTAGAAGGCCCCAGGGGGCGGGAGCAGTACTTC	CASSLEGPRGREQYF
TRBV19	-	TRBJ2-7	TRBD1	TGTGCCAGTAGCCACTTGGACAGGCCTTACTTC	CASSHLDRPYF
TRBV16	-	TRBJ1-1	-	TGTGCCAGCAGCCAAAACCTGCAAGGAGACACTGAAGCTTTCTTT	CASSQNLQGDTEAFF
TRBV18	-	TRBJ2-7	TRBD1	TGTGCCAGCTCACCGAGGACAGGGGGCGGCGACGAGCAGTACTTC	CASSPRTGGGDEQYF
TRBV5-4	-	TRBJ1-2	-	TGTGCCAGCAGCTCCACAGGGCATGGCTACACCTTC	CASSSTGHGYTF
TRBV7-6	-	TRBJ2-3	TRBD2	TGTGCCAGCAGCTTAGTAGGAGGTAGCGGGAGAAGTGGAGATACGCAGTATTTT	CASSLVGGSGRSGDTQYF
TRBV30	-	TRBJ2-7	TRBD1	TGCGGGACAGGGGATATCGAGCAGTACTTC	CGTGDIEQYF
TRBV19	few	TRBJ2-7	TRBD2	TGTGCCAGTAGTAATTCCGTTGCCGGGACTAGTTCCTACGAGCAGTACTTC	CASSNSVAGTSSYEQYF
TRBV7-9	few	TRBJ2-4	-	TGTGCCAGCAGCTTAGCGTCAACGGGCATTCAGTACTTC	CASSLASTGIQYF
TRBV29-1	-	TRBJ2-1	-	TGCAGCGTTGCGGAGCGGTCCTCCTACAATGAGCAGTTCTTC	CSVAERSSYNEQFF
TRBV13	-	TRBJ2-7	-	TGTGCCAGCAGCTCTATGGGAGGACGGGGCTACGAGCAGTACTTC	CASSSMGGRGYEQYF
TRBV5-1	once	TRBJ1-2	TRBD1	TGCGCCAGCAGTTCGACGCGACAGGGGAATGGCTACACCTTC	CASSSTRQGNGYTF
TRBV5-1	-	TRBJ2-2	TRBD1	TGCGCCAGCAGCTCCGGGACAGGGGGAACCGGGGAGCTGTTTTTT	CASSSGTGGTGELFF
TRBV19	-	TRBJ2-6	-	TGTGCCAGTAGTATAGATTCGGGGGTAACTGGGGCCAACGTCCTGACTTTC	CASSIDSGVTGANVLTF
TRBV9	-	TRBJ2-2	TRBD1	TGTGCCAGCAGTCAGGGGGCAACCCCACCCGGGGAGCTGTTTTTT	CASSQGATPPGELFF
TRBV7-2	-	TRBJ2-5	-	-	CASSFGSGLGGEQYF
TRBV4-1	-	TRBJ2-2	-	TGCGCCAGCAGCCATCTCACTACCGGGGAGCTGTTTTTT	CASSHLTTGELFF
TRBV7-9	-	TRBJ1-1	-	TGTTCCAGCAGCTTATTCCGGGACATATACATGAACACTGAAGCTTTCTTT	CSSSLFRDIYMNTEAFF
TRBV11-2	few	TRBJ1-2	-	TGTGCCAGCACCCCGGACAGATATGGCTACACCTTC	CASTPDRYGYTF
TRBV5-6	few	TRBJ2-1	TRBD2	TGTGCCAGCAGCTCACTAGCGGGAGTTCAAAATGAGCAGTTCTTC	CASSSLAGVQNEQFF
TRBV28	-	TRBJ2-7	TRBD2	TGTGCCAGCAGTTTAAGAAGCGGGAGTCGCAACGAGCAGTACTTC	CASSLRSGSRNEQYF
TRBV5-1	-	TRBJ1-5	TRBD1	TGCGCCAGCAGCCCGGGGACAGGGGGCTTCAATCAGCCCCAGCATTTT	CASSPGTGGFNQPQHF
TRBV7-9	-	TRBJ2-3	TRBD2	TGTGCCAGCAGCTCCAGCGGGAGGGGAGCGGATACGCAGTATTTT	CASSSSGRGADTQYF
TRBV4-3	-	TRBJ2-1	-	TGCGCCAGCAGCCTCGAAGGCGTCAGGGGGCAGTTCTTC	CASSLEGVRGQFF
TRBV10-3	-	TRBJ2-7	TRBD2	TGTGTCATCCAAGGGACTAGCTCCGACGAGCAGTACTTC	CVIQGTSSDEQYF
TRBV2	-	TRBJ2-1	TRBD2	TGTGCCAGCAGTCAGACTAGCGTAGTCAATGAGCAGTTCTTC	CASSQTSVVNEQFF
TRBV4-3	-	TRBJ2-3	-	TGCGCCAGCAGCCAAGATAGGGGTTCGCAGTATTTT	CASSQDRGSQYF
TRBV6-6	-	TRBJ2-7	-	TGTGCCAGCAGTTACGCGGATGGGAGAGGCGAGCAGTACTTC	CASSYADGRGEQYF
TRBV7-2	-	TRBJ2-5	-	TGTGCCAGCAGCCACCCCGAAGGGGAAGAGACCCAGTACTTC	CASSHPEGEETQYF